The entry that follows covers one T cell receptor beta chain sequence. The sample belongs to a study of shared clonotypes between healthy human individuals. Clones were sequenced by immunoSEQ multiplex PCR, and TCRdb holds only the in-frame ones, with some missing. The sample has over a million clones, 97% to 99% seen once. V shed 8 bases and J shed 1 base, with 2 bases lying between them. The CDR3 has 10 amino acids. The germline V gene has CDR1 WSHSY and CDR2 SAAADI. This TCR was recovered from a young man in good health. The chain joins TRBV10-2 to TRBJ1-1, with D unresolved. Sequencing was performed on naive CD4+ T cells sorted from blood. The subset is: CD45RA+ positively selected. CDR3 coding DNA: TGCGCCAGCGCGAACACTGAAGCTTTCTTT. Protein product: CASANTEAFF.